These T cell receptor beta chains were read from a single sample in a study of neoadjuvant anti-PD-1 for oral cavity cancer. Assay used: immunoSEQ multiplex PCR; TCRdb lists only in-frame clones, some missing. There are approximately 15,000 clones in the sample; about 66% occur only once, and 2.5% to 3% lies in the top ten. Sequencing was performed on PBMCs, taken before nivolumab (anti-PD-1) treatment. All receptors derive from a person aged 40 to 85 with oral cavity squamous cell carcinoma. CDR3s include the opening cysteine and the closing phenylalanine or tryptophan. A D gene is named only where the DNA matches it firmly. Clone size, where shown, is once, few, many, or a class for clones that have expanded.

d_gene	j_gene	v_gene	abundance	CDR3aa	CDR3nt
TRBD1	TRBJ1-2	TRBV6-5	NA	CASSAGQGDYGYTF	TGTGCCAGCAGCGCCGGACAGGGGGACTATGGCTACACCTTC
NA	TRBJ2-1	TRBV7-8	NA	CASSPLREQFF	TGTGCCAGCAGCCCCCTACGTGAGCAGTTCTTC
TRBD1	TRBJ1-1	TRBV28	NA	CASSFVDRGIYMNTEAFF	TGTGCCAGCAGTTTCGTCGACAGGGGAATTTACATGAACACTGAAGCTTTCTTT
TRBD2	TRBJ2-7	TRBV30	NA	CAWRGDTGTSGRDEQYF	TGTGCCTGGAGGGGGGACACCGGGACTAGCGGGAGGGACGAGCAGTACTTC
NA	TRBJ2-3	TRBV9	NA	CASSGRLARDTQYF	TGTGCCAGCAGTGGGAGGCTAGCGAGAGATACGCAGTATTTT
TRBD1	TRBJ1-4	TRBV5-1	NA	CASSLGQGNEKLFF	TGCGCCAGCAGCTTGGGACAGGGGAATGAAAAACTGTTTTTT
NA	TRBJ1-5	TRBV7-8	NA	CASSFGGNAEPQHF	TGTGCCAGCAGCTTCGGCGGCAATGCAGAGCCCCAGCATTTT
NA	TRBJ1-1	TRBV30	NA	CASSRGTEAFF	TGTGCCAGTTCAAGGGGCACTGAAGCTTTCTTT
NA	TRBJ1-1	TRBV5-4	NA	CASQEAGEVNTEAFF	TGTGCCAGTCAGGAGGCAGGGGAGGTGAACACTGAAGCTTTCTTT
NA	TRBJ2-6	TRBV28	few	CASSLSGANVLTF	TGTGCCAGCAGTTTATCTGGGGCCAACGTCCTGACTTTC
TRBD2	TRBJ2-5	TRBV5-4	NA	CASSWRTSGSRETQYF	TGTGCCAGCAGCTGGAGGACTAGCGGGAGCCGGGAGACCCAGTACTTC
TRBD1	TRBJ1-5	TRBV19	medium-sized	CASQSGTGSNQPQHF	TGTGCCAGCCAATCCGGGACAGGGAGCAATCAGCCCCAGCATTTT
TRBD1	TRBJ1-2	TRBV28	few	CASTKTTGGAGYGYTF	TGTGCCAGCACCAAAACCACAGGGGGCGCAGGCTATGGCTACACCTTC
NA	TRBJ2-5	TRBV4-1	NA	CASSPVQASGETQYF	TGCGCCAGCAGCCCCGTGCAGGCCTCGGGGGAGACCCAGTACTTC
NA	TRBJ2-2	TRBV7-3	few	CASSQGSGELFF	TGTGCCAGCAGCCAGGGTTCCGGGGAGCTGTTTTTT
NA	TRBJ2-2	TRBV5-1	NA	CASSLGPAGELFF	TGCGCCAGCAGCTTGGGACCAGCCGGGGAGCTGTTTTTT
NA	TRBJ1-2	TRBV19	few	CASSIDRPPNYGYTF	TGTGCCAGTAGTATCGACAGACCGCCTAACTATGGCTACACCTTC
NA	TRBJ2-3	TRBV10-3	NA	CAISGPRALLTDTQYF	TGTGCCATCAGCGGTCCCCGGGCCCTTCTCACAGATACGCAGTATTTT
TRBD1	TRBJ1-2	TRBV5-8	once	CASSWRDRAWNYGYTF	TGTGCCAGCAGCTGGAGGGACAGGGCTTGGAACTATGGCTACACCTTC
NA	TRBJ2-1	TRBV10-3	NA	CAISESQGSYNEQFF	TGTGCCATCAGTGAGTCCCAGGGGTCCTACAATGAGCAGTTCTTC
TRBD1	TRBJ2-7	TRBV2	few	CATRQGENYYEQYF	TGTGCCACCCGACAGGGAGAAAACTACTACGAGCAGTACTTC
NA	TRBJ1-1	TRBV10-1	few	CASSPDSLGTEAFF	TGCGCCAGCAGTCCGGACAGTCTCGGGACTGAAGCTTTCTTT
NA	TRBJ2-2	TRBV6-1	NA	CASSVLQLTGIGELFF	TGTGCCAGCAGTGTCCTTCAATTAACAGGGATCGGGGAGCTGTTTTTT
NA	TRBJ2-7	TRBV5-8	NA	CASSLARGSEQYF	TGTGCCAGCAGCCTCGCTCGGGGGAGCGAGCAGTACTTC
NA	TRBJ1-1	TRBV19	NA	CASSIGFTEAFF	TGTGCCAGTAGTATTGGGTTTACTGAAGCTTTCTTT
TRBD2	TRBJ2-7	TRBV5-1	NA	CASSLDGLAGGLLYEQYF	TGCGCCAGCAGCTTGGACGGACTAGCGGGAGGTCTCCTCTACGAGCAGTACTTC
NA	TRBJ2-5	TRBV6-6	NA	CASSYSILEETQYF	TGTGCCAGCAGTTACTCGATACTAGAGGAGACCCAGTACTTC
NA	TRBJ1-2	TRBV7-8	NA	CASSLVGRGVSSYGYTF	TGTGCCAGCAGCTTAGTTGGTAGGGGGGTGTCCAGCTATGGCTACACCTTC
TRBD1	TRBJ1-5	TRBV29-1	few	CSAQEGAGNQPQHF	TGCAGCGCCCAGGAGGGGGCCGGCAATCAGCCCCAGCATTTT
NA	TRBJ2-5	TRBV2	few	CASSGTPSGETQYF	TGTGCCAGCAGTGGGACACCCTCGGGAGAGACCCAGTACTTC
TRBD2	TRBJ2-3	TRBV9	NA	CASSDWEREGTDTQYF	TGTGCCAGCAGCGATTGGGAGCGGGAGGGCACAGATACGCAGTATTTT
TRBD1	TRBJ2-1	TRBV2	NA	CASSIPGQGSYNEQFF	TGTGCCAGCAGTATTCCGGGACAGGGATCCTACAATGAGCAGTTCTTC
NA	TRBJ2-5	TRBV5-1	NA	CASSLGAGQETQYF	TGCGCCAGCAGCTTGGGGGCGGGCCAAGAGACCCAGTACTTC
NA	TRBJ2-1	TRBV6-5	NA	CASSPSTVNEQFF	TGTGCCAGCAGTCCCTCCACTGTCAATGAGCAGTTCTTC
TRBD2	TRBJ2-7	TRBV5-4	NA	CASSLEPTSVAYEQYF	TGTGCCAGCAGCTTGGAACCGACTAGCGTAGCCTACGAGCAGTACTTC
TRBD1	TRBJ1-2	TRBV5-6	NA	CASSLAGQDYGYTF	TGTGCCAGCAGCTTGGCCGGACAGGACTATGGCTACACCTTC
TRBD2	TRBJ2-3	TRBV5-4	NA	CASSQGGSGRDTDTQYF	TGTGCCAGCAGCCAGGGGGGTAGCGGGAGGGACACAGATACGCAGTATTTT